This TCR beta chain was recovered during a study of shared clonotypes between healthy human individuals. Whole-study context: Used for every donor were three CD4 naive, three CD4 memory, two CD8 naive and one CD8 memory plate. The study, taken as a whole, reports: Naive CD4 clonotypes overlapped across several donors at roughly 5.1%.

This clone has a handful of counts. What it binds is unknown. Clones were read by immunoSEQ multiplex PCR, and TCRdb kept only the in-frame ones, dropping some. This table holds millions of clones, around nine tenths found once. Germline values: CDR1 SGHRS, CDR2 YFSETQ. V was clipped by 5 bases and J by 13 bases, with 25 bases between them. This CDR3 region has 16 residues. CD4+ cells were split into CD45RA+ naive and CD45RA-negative memory subsets. The chain combines TRBV5-1 with TRBJ1-6; tentative D call: TRBD1 (5 bases). The TCR originated in a man younger than 35 in good health. Sequenced input: naive CD4+ T cells sorted from blood. Sample subset: CD45RA+ positively selected. The CDR3 sequence is CASSSTVTGTEGPLHF. The DNA of the CDR3 is TGCGCCAGCAGTAGTACCGTAACCGGGACGGAGGGGCCCCTCCACTTT.